The present T cell receptor (beta chain) was sequenced within a study of cytomegalovirus exposure and HLA in healthy donors. Turning to the study itself: A prior analysis found 117 million unique TCR beta sequences from 150 million to 200 million T cells.

Study-level findings and limits: V- and J-gene trimming in TCR beta was tied to a missense DCLRE1C variant by an analysis performed later.

On this clone itself: Its antigen is as yet unknown.

Germline loops: CDR1 KGHSH, CDR2 LQKENI. The CDR3 extends over 15 amino acids. Losses at the gene ends were 4 bases for V and 2 bases for J; bases not matched to a gene: 7. The PCR ran on 60 Vbeta and 13 Jbeta primers. Assay: immunoSEQ multiplex PCR; the TCRdb copy retains only in-frame clones and omits some. The table records fewer than 150,000 clones, 60% to 80% of them present only once. The clonotype was recovered from a man aged 50 or older in good health and CMV-seropositive. The sequenced sample consisted of PBMCs. V and J are TRBV18 and TRBJ2-7; 8 bases line up with TRBD1. DNA for the CDR3: TGTGCCAGCTCACACAGGGACAGGAGAACCTACGAGCAGTACTTC. Its protein is CASSHRDRRTYEQYF.